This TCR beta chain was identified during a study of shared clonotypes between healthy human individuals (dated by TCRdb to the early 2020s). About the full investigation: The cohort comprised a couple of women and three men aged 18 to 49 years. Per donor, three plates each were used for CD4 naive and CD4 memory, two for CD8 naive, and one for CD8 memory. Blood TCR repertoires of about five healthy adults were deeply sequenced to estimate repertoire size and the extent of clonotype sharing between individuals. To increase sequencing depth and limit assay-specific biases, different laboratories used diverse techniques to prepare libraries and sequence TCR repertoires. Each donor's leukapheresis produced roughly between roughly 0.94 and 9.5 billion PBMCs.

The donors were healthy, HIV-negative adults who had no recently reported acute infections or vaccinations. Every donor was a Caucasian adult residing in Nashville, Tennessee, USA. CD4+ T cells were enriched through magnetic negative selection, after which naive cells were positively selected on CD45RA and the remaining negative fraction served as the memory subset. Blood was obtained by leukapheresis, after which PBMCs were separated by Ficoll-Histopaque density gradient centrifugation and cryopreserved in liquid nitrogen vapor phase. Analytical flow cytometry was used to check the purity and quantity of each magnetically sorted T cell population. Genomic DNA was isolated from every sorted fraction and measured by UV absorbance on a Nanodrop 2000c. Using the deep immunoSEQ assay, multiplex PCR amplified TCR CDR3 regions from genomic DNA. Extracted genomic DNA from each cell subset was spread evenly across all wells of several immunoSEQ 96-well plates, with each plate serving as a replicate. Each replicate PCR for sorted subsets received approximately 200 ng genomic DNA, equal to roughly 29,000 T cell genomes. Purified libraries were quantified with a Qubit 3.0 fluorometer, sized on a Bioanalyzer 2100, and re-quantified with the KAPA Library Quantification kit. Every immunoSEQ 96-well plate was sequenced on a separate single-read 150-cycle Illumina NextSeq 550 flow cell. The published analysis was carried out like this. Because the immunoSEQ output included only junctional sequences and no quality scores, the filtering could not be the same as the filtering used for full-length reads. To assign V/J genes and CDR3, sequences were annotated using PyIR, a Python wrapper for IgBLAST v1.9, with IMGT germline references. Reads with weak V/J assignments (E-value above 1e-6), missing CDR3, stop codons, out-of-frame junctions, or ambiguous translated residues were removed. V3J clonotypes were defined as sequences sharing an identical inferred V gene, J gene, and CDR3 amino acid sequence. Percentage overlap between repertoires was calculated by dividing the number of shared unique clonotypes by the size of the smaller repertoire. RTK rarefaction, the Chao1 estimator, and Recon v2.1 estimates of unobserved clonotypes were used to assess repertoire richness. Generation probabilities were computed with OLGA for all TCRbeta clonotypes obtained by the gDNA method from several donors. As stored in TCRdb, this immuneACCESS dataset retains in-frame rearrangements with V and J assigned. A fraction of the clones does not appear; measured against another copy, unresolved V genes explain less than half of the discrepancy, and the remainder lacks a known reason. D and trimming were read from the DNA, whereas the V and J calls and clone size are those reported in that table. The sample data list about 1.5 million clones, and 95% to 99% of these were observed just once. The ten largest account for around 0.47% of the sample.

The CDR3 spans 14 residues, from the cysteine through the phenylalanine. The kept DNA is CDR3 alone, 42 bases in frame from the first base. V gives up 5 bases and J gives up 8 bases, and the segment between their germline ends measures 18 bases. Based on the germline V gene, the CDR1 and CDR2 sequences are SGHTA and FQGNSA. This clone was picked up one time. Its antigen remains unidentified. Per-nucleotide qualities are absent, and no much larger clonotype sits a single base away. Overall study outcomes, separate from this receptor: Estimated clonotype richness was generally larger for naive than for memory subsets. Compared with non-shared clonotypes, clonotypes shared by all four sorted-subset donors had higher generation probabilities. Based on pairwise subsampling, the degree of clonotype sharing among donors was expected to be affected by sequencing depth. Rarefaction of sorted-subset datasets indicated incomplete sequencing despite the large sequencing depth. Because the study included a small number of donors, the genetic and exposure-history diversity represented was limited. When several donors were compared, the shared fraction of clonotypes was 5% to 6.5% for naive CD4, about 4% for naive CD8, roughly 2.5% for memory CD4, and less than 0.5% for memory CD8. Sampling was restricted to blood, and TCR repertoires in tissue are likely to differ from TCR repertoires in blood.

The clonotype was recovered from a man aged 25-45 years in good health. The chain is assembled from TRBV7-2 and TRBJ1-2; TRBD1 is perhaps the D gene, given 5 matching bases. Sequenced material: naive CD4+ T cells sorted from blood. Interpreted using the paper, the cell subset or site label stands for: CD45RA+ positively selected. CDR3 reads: CASSPSPRESGYTF. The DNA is TGTGCCAGCAGCCCGTCGCCCAGGGAAAGCGGCTACACCTTC.